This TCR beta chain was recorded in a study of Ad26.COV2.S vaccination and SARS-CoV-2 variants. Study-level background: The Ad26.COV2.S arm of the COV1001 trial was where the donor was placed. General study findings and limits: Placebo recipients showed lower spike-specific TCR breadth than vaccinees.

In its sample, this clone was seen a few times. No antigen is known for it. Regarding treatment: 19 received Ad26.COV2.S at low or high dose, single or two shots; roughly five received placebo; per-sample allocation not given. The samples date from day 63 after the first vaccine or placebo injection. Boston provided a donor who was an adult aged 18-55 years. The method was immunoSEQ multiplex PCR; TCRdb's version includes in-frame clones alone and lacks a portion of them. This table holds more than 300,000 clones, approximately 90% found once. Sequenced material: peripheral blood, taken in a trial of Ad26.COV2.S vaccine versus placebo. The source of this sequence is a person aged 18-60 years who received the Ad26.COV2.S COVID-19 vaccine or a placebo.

CDR3 region: CASSEREAGYGYTF. The CDR3 DNA is TGTGCCAGCAGCGAACGTGAGGCAGGCTATGGCTACACCTTC. This chain connects TRBV2 to TRBJ1-2; D is undetermined. The length of the CDR3 is 14 residues. V lost 6 bases and J 4 bases, leaving 15 bases between the germline ends. The germline V gene encodes CDR1 SNHLY and CDR2 FYNNEI.